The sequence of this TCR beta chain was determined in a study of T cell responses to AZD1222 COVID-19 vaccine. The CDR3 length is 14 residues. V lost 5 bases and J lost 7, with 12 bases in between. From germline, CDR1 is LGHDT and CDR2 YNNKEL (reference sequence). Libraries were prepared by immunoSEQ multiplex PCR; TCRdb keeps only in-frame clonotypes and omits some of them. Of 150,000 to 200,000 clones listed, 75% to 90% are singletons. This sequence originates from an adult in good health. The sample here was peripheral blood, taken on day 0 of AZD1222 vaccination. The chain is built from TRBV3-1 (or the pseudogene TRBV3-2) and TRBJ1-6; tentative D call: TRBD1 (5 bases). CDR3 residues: CASSDLTENSPLHF. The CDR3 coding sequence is TGTGCCAGCAGCGACCTGACAGAAAATTCACCCCTCCACTTT.